This entry describes one T cell receptor beta chain. Its antigen is still unknown. A J-beta primer mix and a sample-barcoded 5' primer were used in a second PCR of about 7 to 12 cycles. Each CDR3 protein gets one entry after TCRdb re-called the 5' RACE reads with MiXCR. The sample consists of more than 650,000 distinct CDR3 sequences, 20% to 25% of them appearing once. This sample was taken from a study of blood T cells in healthy people across ages. Study outcomes and limitations: CMV infection status of these donors was not known.

The CDR3 is 13 residues long. Germline V lookup: CDR1 SNHLY, CDR2 FYNNEI. Drawn from each donor were 9 to 10 milliliters of peripheral blood. Sequencing was carried out using blood. This receptor was identified in a man between 70 and 80 years old in good health. The chain carries TRBV2 and TRBJ2-1, with TRBD2 identical over 7 bases. The better agreement between TRBJ2-7 and the DNA end casts doubt on the J call. CDR3 bases: TGTGCCAGCAGGTTTCTCGAAGCGGGGGAGCAGTACTTC. Its protein is CASRFLEAGEQYF.